One and the same sample provided the 13 T cell receptor beta chains below, sequenced in a study of blood T cell repertoires in COVID-19. Profiled with immunoSEQ multiplex PCR; TCRdb holds only in-frame clones, not every one. This sample has 120,000 to 150,000 clones, with about 87% found just once. Material for sequencing was peripheral blood. The receptors here all came from a man aged 45 to 65 who had recovered from COVID-19.

CDR3 protein: CASSLWPSSMETQYF. The CDR3 region has the DNA TGTGCCAGCAGTTTATGGCCTAGCTCAATGGAGACCCAGTACTTC. V usage is TRBV27 and J usage is TRBJ2-5, with a possible D match to TRBD2 (5 bases). CDR1 MNHEY and CDR2 SMNVEV come from the germline V gene (reference sequence). The V gene lost 1 base and the J gene lost 5 bases, with 14 bases spanning the gap. There are 15 residues in the CDR3.

This sequence joins TRBV5-1 and TRBJ2-3; TRBD1 matches at 7 bases. CDR1 is SGHRS, CDR2 YFSETQ, per germline. Trimming removed 4 bases from V and 2 bases from J; junction bases left unmatched: 10. The CDR3 extends over 16 amino acids. CDR3 sequence reads: CASSQTGDGATDTQYF. The CDR3 DNA reads as TGCGCCAGCAGCCAAACAGGGGATGGGGCCACAGATACGCAGTATTTT. The full variable domain, rest sourced from reference TRBV5-1 and TRBJ2-3, is KAGVTQTPRYLIKTRGQQVTLSCSPISGHRSVSWYQQTPGQGLQFLFEYFSETQRNKGNFPGRFSGRQFSNSRSEMNVSTLELGDSALYLCASSQTGDGATDTQYFGPGTRLTVL.

The chain recombines TRBV21-1 with TRBJ2-7; the D call in the table, TRBD1, was not verified against the DNA. TRBV21-1 is an annotated pseudogene. CDR3 size: 16 residues. In DNA form, the CDR3 reads TGTGCCAGCAGCAAAGAGAAGGGGAAACCGTCCTACGAGCAGTACTTC. Residues: CASSKEKGKPSYEQYF.

Turning to this clone: The same CDR3 arises from other DNA sequences in this sample as well. The chain joins TRBV9 to TRBJ1-1; TRBD1 might be the D (5 bases). V was clipped by 0 bases and J by 5 bases, with 8 bases between them. This CDR3 region has 13 residues. From germline, CDR1 is SGDLS and CDR2 YYNGEE. DNA of the CDR3: TGTGCCAGCAGCGTAGCGTCAGGGACTGAAGCTTTCTTT. It encodes CASSVASGTEAFF. Combining the CDR3 with reference TRBV9 and TRBJ1-1 gives the whole variable domain DSGVTQTPKHLITATGQRVTLRCSPRSGDLSVYWYQQSLDQGLQFLIQYYNGEERAKGNILERFSAQQFPDLHSELNLSSLELGDSALYFCASSVASGTEAFFGQGTRLTVV.

The chain links TRBV19 to TRBJ1-4; a possible D gene is TRBD1 (5 bases). Germline loops: CDR1 LNHDA, CDR2 SQIVND (reference sequence). Trimming removed 2 bases from V and 8 bases from J, with 12 bases in between. This CDR3 is 14 amino acids long. The CDR3, as DNA: TGTGCCAGTAGTATACCAGGGAATGAAGAAAAACTGTTTTTT. Residues: CASSIPGNEEKLFF.

The V call is TRBV30, the J call TRBJ2-7; TRBD2 aligns across 8 bases. V shed 3 bases and J 2 bases; nucleotides not matched to a gene: 9. The germline gives CDR1 GTSNPN, CDR2 SVGIG (reference sequence). This CDR3 is built from 15 residues. The CDR3 nucleotides read TGTGCCTGGAGATTTGCGGCGGGGGGACCCTACGAGCAGTACTTC. Protein: CAWRFAAGGPYEQYF.

This rearrangement joins TRBV11-2 to TRBJ2-7, with 10 bases aligning to TRBD2. After removal of 3 bases from V and 3 bases from J, the junction contained 2 bases not matched to a gene. CDR1 is SGHAT, CDR2 FQNNGV, per germline. The CDR3 has 14 amino acids. The DNA for the CDR3 is TGTGCCAGCAGCTTGACTAGCGGGTACTACGAGCAGTACTTC. It is translated as CASSLTSGYYEQYF.

The V call is TRBV6-5, the J call TRBJ1-5; D may be TRBD1 (5 bases). Between the trimmed V and J ends, which lost 6 bases and 7 bases, there was a span of 16 bases. Germline V gene lookup returns CDR1 MNHEY and CDR2 SVGAGI. The length of the CDR3 is 14 residues. Written as DNA, the CDR3 is TGTGCCAGCAGCCCCGGGCAGGGTTTCCAGCCCCAGCATTTT. This sequence encodes CASSPGQGFQPQHF.

V and J are TRBV20-1 and TRBJ1-1; D uncertain. The germline V gene has CDR1 DFQATT and CDR2 SNEGSKA (reference sequence). This CDR3 has 10 residues. V lost 6 bases and J 11 bases, leaving 13 bases between the germline ends. This CDR3 reads CSARQAAAFF. CDR3 nucleotides: TGCAGTGCGCGCCAGGCTGCGGCTTTCTTT.

The chain joins TRBV27 to TRBJ2-7; the D gene is possibly TRBD1 (7 bases). This CDR3 spans 13 amino acids. The germline V gene has CDR1 MNHEY and CDR2 SMNVEV (reference sequence). Trimming cost V 7 bases and J 6 bases, with 16 bases left between them. The CDR3 DNA reads as TGTGCCAGCACGGTTTGGCAGGGGGGCGAGCAGTACTTC. This gives the protein CASTVWQGGEQYF.

This sequence joins TRBV19 and TRBJ2-2; weak D call: TRBD1 (6 bases). The CDR3 is 18 residues long. Germline values: CDR1 LNHDA, CDR2 SQIVND (reference sequence). The germline V and J ends were trimmed by 3 bases and 3 bases, with 20 bases remaining between them. CDR3 sequence reads: CASSMGARSEAYTGELFF. The DNA for the CDR3 is TGTGCCAGTAGTATGGGGGCCCGCAGCGAAGCCTACACCGGGGAGCTGTTTTTT. Full variable domain (remainder filled in from reference TRBV19 and TRBJ2-2): DGGITQSPKYLFRKEGQNVTLSCEQNLNHDAMYWYRQDPGQGLRLIYYSQIVNDFQKGDIAEGYSVSREKKESFPLTVTSAQKNPTAFYLCASSMGARSEAYTGELFFGEGSRLTVL.

The chain combines TRBV11-3 with TRBJ2-5; 16 bases map to TRBD2. Germline-derived CDR1 and CDR2 are SGHNT and YENEEA. The trim removed 4 bases at V and 3 bases at J, leaving 2 bases unmatched. The CDR3 is 16 amino acids. The CDR3 protein is CASSYGTSGGEETQYF. The CDR3 DNA reads as TGTGCCAGCAGCTATGGGACTAGCGGGGGGGAAGAGACCCAGTACTTC.

The rearrangement links TRBV6-2 or TRBV6-3 to TRBJ2-5, with TRBD1 matching over 7 bases. The CDR3 covers 15 residues. Germline loops: CDR1 MNHEY, CDR2 SVGEGT. V gave up 0 bases and J gave up 5 bases; unmatched junction bases: 6. CDR3 bases: TGTGCCAGCAGTTACTCGACAGGGTTCGGGGAGACCCAGTACTTC. Residues: CASSYSTGFGETQYF.